What follows are 10 T cell receptor beta chains derived from one specimen sequenced in a study of T-cell reconstitution after alpha-beta-depleted transplantation in children. Unique molecular identifiers were incorporated into the prepared TCRbeta library. Using its own MiXCR run on the PCR reads, TCRdb lists one record per CDR3 protein. The profile covers 200,000 to 250,000 distinct CDR3 sequences, with around 9.2% appearing a single time and approximately 34% taken by the ten largest. Sequencing used PBMCs, mostly from graft donor cells, obtained 360 days after TCRalphabeta/CD19-depleted stem cell transplant. These receptors all come from a male patient between 2 and 10 years old who had a stem cell transplant for acute myeloid leukemia, so the T cells may come from the graft donor.

This clonotype has ten or more counts. The genes are TRBV10-3 and TRBJ2-3, with 14 bases lining up with TRBD2. The CDR3 spans 15 residues. Per the germline V gene, CDR1 is ENHRY and CDR2 is SYGVKD. The V gene end was trimmed by 8 bases and the J gene end by 6 bases; junction bases not matched to a gene: 7. The CDR3 nucleotides are TGTGCCATCTCCTGGACTAGCGGGGGGCCGGATACGCAGTATTTT. Amino acid sequence: CAISWTSGGPDTQYF.

The V gene is TRBV5-1, the J gene TRBJ1-2, with 8 bases fitting TRBD1. Germline V gene sequence: CDR1 SGHRS, CDR2 YFSETQ. The CDR3 is made up of 14 amino acids. Unmatched junction bases numbered 6, after V lost 4 bases and J lost 4 bases. CDR3 sequence reads: CASSLTGAGYGYTF. CDR3 sequence (DNA): TGCGCCAGCAGCCTGACAGGGGCGGGCTATGGCTACACCTTC. Full variable domain (missing parts from reference TRBV5-1 and TRBJ1-2): KAGVTQTPRYLIKTRGQQVTLSCSPISGHRSVSWYQQTPGQGLQFLFEYFSETQRNKGNFPGRFSGRQFSNSRSEMNVSTLELGDSALYLCASSLTGAGYGYTFGSGTRLTVV.

This clonotype has at least ten counts. CDR3 sequence: CASAPGTGVTEAFF. CDR3 sequence (DNA): TGTGCCAGCGCCCCCGGGACAGGGGTCACTGAAGCTTTCTTT. The rearrangement links TRBV3-1 to TRBJ1-1; TRBD1 matches 10 bases. This CDR3 contains 14 residues. From germline, CDR1 is LGHDT and CDR2 YNNKEL (reference sequence). V shed 8 bases and J 4 bases; nucleotides not matched to a gene: 7.

This clonotype was seen many times. The chain has TRBV30 and TRBJ2-1; 9 bases line up with TRBD1. The germline V gene encodes CDR1 GTSNPN and CDR2 SVGIG (reference sequence). Trimming at V came to 0 bases and at J to 4 bases, leaving 7 bases not matched to a gene. The CDR3 extends over 16 amino acids. The CDR3: CAWSVQTGTGYNEQFF. For the CDR3, the DNA is TGTGCCTGGAGTGTTCAAACCGGGACAGGGTACAATGAGCAGTTCTTC.

The V call is TRBV27, the J call TRBJ2-1, with TRBD2 identical over 7 bases. The trim removed 6 bases at V and 14 bases at J, leaving 13 bases unmatched. This CDR3 is built from 13 residues. In germline, CDR1 is MNHEY, CDR2 SMNVEV (reference sequence). The CDR3 DNA reads as TGTGCCAGCAGCTGGCGGGGAGGGCCGGATAAGTTCTTC. It specifies CASSWRGGPDKFF.

The rearrangement uses TRBV27 and TRBJ2-6, with 10 bases lining up with TRBD1. V trimming: 5 bases; J trimming: 0 bases; junction bases outside the gene matches: 4. The CDR3 extends over 17 amino acids. CDR1 and CDR2 from the germline V gene are MNHEY and SMNVEV (reference sequence). DNA for the CDR3: TGTGCCAGCAGTGGGGGGACAGGGGTCTCTGGGGCCAACGTCCTGACTTTC. This gives the protein CASSGGTGVSGANVLTF.

This clonotype occurred many times. The rearrangement uses TRBV2 and TRBJ1-1, with D maybe TRBD1 (5 bases). Germline V lookup: CDR1 SNHLY, CDR2 FYNNEI. The CDR3 spans 11 residues. V was trimmed by 2 bases and J by 8 bases, leaving 6 bases between them. The CDR3: CASSERQEAFF. DNA for the CDR3: TGTGCCAGCAGTGAAAGACAGGAAGCTTTCTTT. The entire variable domain, with the rest obtained from reference TRBV2 and TRBJ1-1, is as follows: EPEVTQTPSHQVTQMGQEVILRCVPISNHLYFYWYRQILGQKVEFLVSFYNNEISEKSEIFDDQFSVERPDGSNFTLKIRSTKLEDSAMYFCASSERQEAFFGQGTRLTVV.

This clonotype was counted between two and nine times. V is TRBV12-3 or TRBV12-4 and J is TRBJ2-7; possibly TRBD1 for D (9 bases). Trimming removed 4 bases from V and 0 bases from J, with 16 bases in between. There are 16 residues in the CDR3. The CDR3 DNA follows: TGTGCCAGCAGTTCGGGGGGGACAGGGATCTCCTACGAGCAGTACTTC. Protein product: CASSSGGTGISYEQYF.

This clonotype appeared many times. This sequence joins TRBV6-2 or TRBV6-3 and TRBJ2-7, with unresolved D. V shed 6 bases and J shed 2 bases, with 11 bases lying between them. The CDR3 length is 13 residues. Germline CDR1 reads MNHEY; CDR2 reads SVGEGT. In DNA, the CDR3 is TGTGCCAGCAGCACTTCCAGCACCTACGAGCAGTACTTC. Translating it yields CASSTSSTYEQYF.

This clonotype was counted only a few times. This rearrangement joins TRBV20-1 to TRBJ1-3, with D possibly being TRBD1 (5 bases). The germline CDR1 and CDR2 sequences are DFQATT and SNEGSKA (reference sequence). The CDR3 is made up of 15 amino acids. V dropped 0 bases and J dropped 0 bases, with 9 bases sitting between them. The CDR3 bases are TGCAGTGCTAGAGATTACGGACACTCTGGAAACACCATATATTTT. Translating it yields CSARDYGHSGNTIYF.